Shown below are 26 T cell receptor beta chains from a single sample sequenced in a study of technical replicates of blood from several donors. The data were produced by immunoSEQ multiplex PCR, yet TCRdb's version contains in-frame clones alone and is incomplete. The table records approximately 94,000 clones, approximately 95% of them present only once. Sequences were obtained from T cells isolated from PBMCs. These receptors were taken from a human donor in good health.

The chain couples TRBV6-1 to TRBJ2-7; D unclear. The V end lost 4 bases, the J end lost 2 bases, and 6 bases lay between the germline ends. CDR3 size: 12 residues. Germline CDR1 reads MNHNS; CDR2 reads SASEGT. The DNA for the CDR3 is TGTGCCAGCAGTGCGCCTACCTACGAGCAGTACTTC. This translates into CASSAPTYEQYF.

The rearrangement joins TRBV29-1 to TRBJ2-1; D gene unclear. V lost 0 bases and J lost 7, with 13 bases in between. The V gene's germline CDR1 is SQVTM and CDR2 ANQGSEA. The CDR3 covers 14 residues. CDR3 sequence (DNA): TGCAGCGTTGAAGATCTGCAGGCCTGGAATGAGCAGTTCTTC. This codes for CSVEDLQAWNEQFF.

Remarks on this clone: One end of the junction is discordant with germline, which a read error may explain. This sequence joins TRBV5-6 and TRBJ2-6; tentative D call: TRBD1 (6 bases). Germline assignment: CDR1 SGHDT and CDR2 YYEEEE. This CDR3 region has 18 residues. The CDR3 coding sequence is TGTGCCAGCAGCGCATGGCAGGGGTACGGCTCTTGGGCCAACGTCCTGACTTTC. The encoded protein is CASSAWQGYGSWANVLTF.

This chain connects TRBV6-5 to TRBJ1-1; 11 bases line up with TRBD1. V lost 2 bases and J lost 6; bases outside the gene matches: 5. The germline CDR1 and CDR2 sequences are MNHEY and SVGAGI. The CDR3 extends over 15 amino acids. This chain's CDR3 is CASSYGQGANAEAFF. CDR3 DNA: TGTGCCAGCAGTTACGGACAGGGGGCGAATGCTGAAGCTTTCTTT.

The chain combines TRBV15 with TRBJ1-5; no reliable D call. The V end lost 0 bases, the J end lost 2 bases, and 8 bases lay between the germline ends. CDR3 size: 15 residues. Looked up from germline, CDR1 is LNHNV and CDR2 is YYDKDF (reference sequence). The CDR3 spells CATSRDGQGNQPQHF. The CDR3 nucleotides read TGTGCCACCAGCAGAGATGGTCAGGGCAATCAGCCCCAGCATTTT.

This clone was recorded only once. The V gene is TRBV2, the J gene TRBJ2-1, with TRBD2 matching over 7 bases. This CDR3 has 13 residues. CDR1 and CDR2 from the germline V gene are SNHLY and FYNNEI. Unmatched junction bases numbered 14, after V lost 6 bases and J lost 15 bases. The CDR3 nucleotides are TGTGCCAGCAGCGGAGGTCGGGCGGGAGTTCTGTTCTTC. Encoded protein: CASSGGRAGVLFF.

The chain carries TRBV15 and TRBJ2-5; 8 bases align to TRBD2. With V trimmed by 3 bases and J by 5 bases, 5 bases remained unmatched. CDR1 is LNHNV, CDR2 YYDKDF, per germline (reference sequence). The CDR3 is made up of 14 amino acids. CDR3 sequence (DNA): TGTGCCACCAGCAGCGGACTAGCATGGGAGACCCAGTACTTC. Its translation: CATSSGLAWETQYF.

The CDR3 DNA follows: TGTGCCAGCAGCAATCTTCGAGGGTTCTCCTACGAGCAGTACTTC. Translating it yields CASSNLRGFSYEQYF. The chain couples TRBV21-1 to TRBJ2-7; no DNA check was done on the table's D call, TRBD2. TRBV21-1 is a documented pseudogene. The CDR3 is 15 residues long.

V is TRBV7-2 and J is TRBJ2-7, with D maybe TRBD2 (5 bases). The germline V gene encodes CDR1 SGHTA and CDR2 FQGNSA. Between the trimmed V and J ends, which lost 2 bases and 3 bases, there was a span of 14 bases. CDR3 length: 15 residues. The CDR3 nucleotides read TGTGCCAGCAGCTTAAACAGTCTACGGGGCTACGAGCAGTACTTC. It specifies CASSLNSLRGYEQYF.

The J gene is TRBJ2-7, the V gene TRBV13; D ambiguous. Trimming stripped 6 bases from V and 4 bases from J, with 13 bases between. Germline CDR1 is PRHDT and CDR2 is FYEKMQ (reference sequence). The length of the CDR3 is 13 residues. The CDR3 DNA follows: TGTGCCAGCAGTTACCGAGGTCAATACGAGCAGTACTTC. It yields the protein CASSYRGQYEQYF.

Only one count was recorded for this clone. The chain recombines TRBV2 with TRBJ2-3, with TRBD1 as a possible D gene (5 bases). The V gene's germline CDR1 is SNHLY and CDR2 FYNNEI. CDR3 length: 13 residues. Trimming cost V 8 bases and J 4 bases, with 13 bases left between them. The CDR3 DNA follows: TGTGCCAGCCCCGAGAAAGGGGCAGATACGCAGTATTTT. It translates to CASPEKGADTQYF.

The V call is TRBV2, the J call TRBJ1-2, with D tentatively TRBD1 (6 bases). Germline CDR1 is SNHLY and CDR2 is FYNNEI. The length of the CDR3 is 15 residues. V lost 7 bases to trimming and J lost 3 bases, with 18 bases between them. CDR3 region: CASIPTGTPYYGYTF. CDR3 sequence (DNA): TGTGCCAGCATCCCTACTGGGACACCTTACTATGGCTACACCTTC. The full variable domain, completed using reference TRBV2 and TRBJ1-2, is EPEVTQTPSHQVTQMGQEVILRCVPISNHLYFYWYRQILGQKVEFLVSFYNNEISEKSEIFDDQFSVERPDGSNFTLKIRSTKLEDSAMYFCASIPTGTPYYGYTFGSGTRLTVV.

This clone was observed once. This chain links TRBV6-1 with TRBJ2-1, with 11 bases matching TRBD2. Trimming cost V 0 bases and J 15 bases; bases outside gene matches: 10. There are 15 residues in the CDR3. Germline V gene lookup returns CDR1 MNHNS and CDR2 SASEGT. CDR3 in amino acids: CASSEADGSGRAPFF. DNA for the CDR3: TGTGCCAGCAGTGAAGCAGATGGTAGCGGGAGGGCCCCGTTCTTC.

This clone was seen a single time. V usage is TRBV30 and J usage is TRBJ2-3, with 8 bases matching TRBD1. Trimming removed 2 bases from V and 4 bases from J; junction bases left unmatched: 8. The CDR3 extends over 15 amino acids. CDR1 and CDR2 (germline): GTSNPN, SVGIG (reference sequence). CDR3 sequence (DNA): TGTGCCTGGAGTCCGGGACAGGCTGGAGCAGATACGCAGTATTTT. Protein: CAWSPGQAGADTQYF.

The CDR3 nucleotides read TGCGCCAGCAGCTTATTACAGGGAACGGGCGGGGAGCTGTTTTTT. It yields the protein CASSLLQGTGGELFF. This chain uses TRBV5-1 with TRBJ2-2; a possible D gene is TRBD1 (6 bases). The V end was cut by 2 bases, the J end by 7 bases, with 15 bases between. Germline-derived CDR1 and CDR2 are SGHRS and YFSETQ. This CDR3 comprises 15 residues.

The rearrangement links TRBV4-2 to TRBJ2-3; 7 nucleotides align to TRBD2. Germline V gene sequence: CDR1 LGHNA, CDR2 YNFKEQ. V shed 1 base and J 1 base; nucleotides not matched to a gene: 8. The CDR3 is made up of 17 amino acids. The CDR3: CASSQVGGAGGTDTQYF. The CDR3 DNA is TGTGCCAGCAGCCAAGTAGGCGGGGCGGGAGGCACAGATACGCAGTATTTT.

This clone was detected a few times. The gene calls are TRBV27 and TRBJ1-1; 7 bases match TRBD1. Germline CDR1 and CDR2: MNHEY and SMNVEV (reference sequence). After removal of 5 bases from V and 5 bases from J, the junction contained 5 bases not matched to a gene. There are 13 residues in the CDR3. The CDR3 sequence is CASSRGRGTEAFF. CDR3 DNA: TGTGCCAGCAGTCGGGGCAGGGGGACTGAAGCTTTCTTT.

The chain has TRBV29-1 and TRBJ1-2, with 7 positions matching TRBD1. CDR1 is SQVTM, CDR2 ANQGSEA, per germline. V was pared by 7 bases and J by 14 bases, with 7 bases of the junction left unmatched. The CDR3 has 9 residues. CDR3 residues: CSAGQPKTF. The DNA for the CDR3 is TGCAGCGCGGGACAGCCGAAAACCTTC. The full variable domain, rest sourced from reference TRBV29-1 and TRBJ1-2, is SAVISQKPSRDICQRGTSLTIQCQVDSQVTMMFWYRQQPGQSLTLIATANQGSEATYESGFVIDKFPISRPNLTFSTLTVSNMSPEDSSIYLCSAGQPKTFGSGTRLTVV.

The V and J genes are TRBV4-2 and TRBJ2-6; 10 bases agree with TRBD2. Germline V gives CDR1 LGHNA, CDR2 YNFKEQ. The CDR3 is 17 residues long. Germline trimming cut 0 bases from V and 2 bases from J; bases unmatched to any gene: 1. For the CDR3, the DNA is TGTGCCAGCAGCCAAGAAGCGGGAGGGGCTGGGGCCAACGTCCTGACTTTC. This codes for CASSQEAGGAGANVLTF.

This chain connects TRBV7-4 to TRBJ1-5; TRBD1 might be the D (5 bases). From germline, CDR1 is SGHVT and CDR2 SQSDAQ. The CDR3 spans 18 residues. V lost 5 bases and J lost 0, with 20 bases in between. The CDR3 reads CASSPLGAADYSNQPQHF. In DNA, the CDR3 is TGTGCCAGCAGCCCCCTTGGGGCCGCCGATTATAGCAATCAGCCCCAGCATTTT.

The chain recombines TRBV4-1 with TRBJ2-7; 7 bases align to TRBD2. Germline CDR1 MGHRA, CDR2 YSYEKL. This CDR3 is built from 16 residues. Losses at the gene ends were 4 bases for V and 7 bases for J; bases not matched to a gene: 16. CDR3 bases: TGCGCCAGCAGCCGGGCGGCGGGAGCCACCGGGGGGGAGCAGTACTTC. This encodes CASSRAAGATGGEQYF.

The chain is built from TRBV9 and TRBJ2-3; D gene uncertain. Germline loops: CDR1 SGDLS, CDR2 YYNGEE. The CDR3 sequence is 14 residues long. V lost 6 bases, J lost 0 bases, and 11 bases lay in between. The CDR3 DNA follows: TGTGCCAGCACTAGGCTGAGTAGCACAGATACGCAGTATTTT. Amino acid sequence: CASTRLSSTDTQYF. The variable domain in full, completed from reference TRBV9 and TRBJ2-3, reads DSGVTQTPKHLITATGQRVTLRCSPRSGDLSVYWYQQSLDQGLQFLIQYYNGEERAKGNILERFSAQQFPDLHSELNLSSLELGDSALYFCASTRLSSTDTQYFGPGTRLTVL.

This clone was found once. The chain combines TRBV29-1 with TRBJ2-1; 8 bases line up with TRBD2. This CDR3 has 13 amino acids. Trimming took 4 bases from V and 4 from J; bases not matched to a gene: 3. CDR1 SQVTM and CDR2 ANQGSEA come from the germline V gene. In DNA form, the CDR3 reads TGCAGCGTTGGCGGGAGGCAATACAATGAGCAGTTCTTC. As protein: CSVGGRQYNEQFF.

The chain uses TRBV27 and TRBJ2-2; D remains ambiguous. V gave up 7 bases and J gave up 7 bases, with 7 bases separating them. Germline assignment: CDR1 MNHEY and CDR2 SMNVEV (reference sequence). The CDR3 is made up of 11 amino acids. The CDR3 coding sequence is TGTGCCAGCATTCTTCGCGGGGAGCTGTTTTTT. It yields the protein CASILRGELFF.

The chain couples TRBV7-8 to TRBJ1-2; D may be TRBD1 (6 bases). CDR1 and CDR2 from the germline V gene are SGHVS and FQNEAQ. V was pared by 5 bases and J by 3 bases, with 10 bases between. The CDR3 is 13 residues long. CDR3 sequence reads: CASSGPGDYGYTF. CDR3 nucleotides: TGTGCCAGCAGCGGGCCAGGGGACTATGGCTACACCTTC.

The rearrangement joins TRBV5-6 to TRBJ1-2; the match to TRBD1 covers 7 bases. The CDR3 consists of 15 residues. CDR1 is SGHDT and CDR2 is YYEEEE in the germline V gene. V gave up 2 bases and J gave up 3 bases; unmatched junction bases: 7. The CDR3 DNA sequence: TGTGCCAGCAGCTTCTACGGGACAGCTTACTATGGCTACACCTTC. It codes for CASSFYGTAYYGYTF.